Sequencing of this T cell receptor (beta chain) was carried out in a study of vaccination effects on CD4 cells after COVID-19. Study summary: The cohort was immunized with two doses of either the BNT162b2 or mRNA-1273 vaccine.

Study-level findings and limits: No early post-infection timepoints were available in the study, which also included few convalescent patients.

About this clone itself: The target antigen is unknown.

Produced via immunoSEQ multiplex PCR; TCRdb's table is partial and in-frame only. Seen here are tens of thousands of clones, 60% to 85% observed once, and the top ten hold approximately 3%. The authors isolated CD4+ T cells after about eleven days of culture. The sample consisted of CD4+ T cells from PBMCs cultured without peptide, taken before COVID-19 vaccination. This TCR was recovered from a human donor who received a COVID-19 vaccine.

CDR3 in amino acids: CASSLVTSGGAYNEQFF. DNA for the CDR3: TGCGCCAGCAGCTTGGTTACTAGCGGGGGGGCCTACAATGAGCAGTTCTTC. The V gene is TRBV5-1, the J gene TRBJ2-1, with 13 bases matching TRBD2. Losses at the gene ends were 0 bases for V and 2 bases for J; bases not matched to a gene: 2. CDR3 length equals 17 residues. CDR1 and CDR2 from the germline V gene are SGHRS and YFSETQ.